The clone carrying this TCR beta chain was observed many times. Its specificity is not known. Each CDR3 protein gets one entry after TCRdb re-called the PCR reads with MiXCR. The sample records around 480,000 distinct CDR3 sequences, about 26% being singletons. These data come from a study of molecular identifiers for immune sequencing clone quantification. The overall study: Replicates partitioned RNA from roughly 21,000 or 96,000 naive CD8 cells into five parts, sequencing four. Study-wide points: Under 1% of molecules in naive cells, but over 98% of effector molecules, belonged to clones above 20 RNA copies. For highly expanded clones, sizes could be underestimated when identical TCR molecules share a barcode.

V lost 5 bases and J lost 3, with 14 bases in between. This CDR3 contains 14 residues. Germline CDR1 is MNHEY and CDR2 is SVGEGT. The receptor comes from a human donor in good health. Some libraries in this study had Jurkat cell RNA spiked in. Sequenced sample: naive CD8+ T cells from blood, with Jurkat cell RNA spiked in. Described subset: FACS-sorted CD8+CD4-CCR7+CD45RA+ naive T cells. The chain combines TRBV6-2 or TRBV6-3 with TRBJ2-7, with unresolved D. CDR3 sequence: CASSGLSAVYEQYF. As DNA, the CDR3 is TGTGCCAGCAGTGGCCTCAGCGCGGTCTACGAGCAGTACTTC.